These T cell receptor beta chains were read from a single sample in a study of CD8 T cell repertoires and HIV-1 epitope variants. The repertoire was sequenced with immunoSEQ multiplex PCR; TCRdb's copy has only in-frame clones and lacks some. In the table there are about 5,600 clones, around three fifths of which are singletons. These receptors' antigens are unknown. Material for sequencing was cultured CD8+ T cells derived from PBMCs. Receptors were obtained from a male donor with HIV. The CDR3 runs from the conserved cysteine through the conserved F or W. A D gene is named only where the DNA matches it firmly. Clone size is shown for a subset of rows, as once, few, many or a class of expanded clone.

CDR3aa,CDR3nt,j_gene,v_gene,d_gene,abundance
CASSHGQGSNYEQYF,TGCGCCAGCAGCCATGGACAGGGCTCAAACTACGAGCAGTACTTC,TRBJ2-7,TRBV4-1,TRBD1,.
CASSYSPSGGAREQFF,TGTGCCAGCAGTTACTCTCCTAGCGGGGGGGCCCGTGAGCAGTTCTTC,TRBJ2-1,TRBV6-5,TRBD2,.
CAGSEGQGFFDEQYF,TGTGCCGGCAGTGAAGGACAGGGGTTCTTCGACGAGCAGTACTTC,TRBJ2-7,TRBV2,TRBD1,.
CASSELGAGLGSGEQFF,TGTGCCAGCAGTGAATTAGGAGCGGGACTAGGATCCGGTGAGCAGTTCTTC,TRBJ2-1,TRBV2,TRBD2,.
CASSLAGGPDNEQFF,TGTGCCAGCTCGCTAGCGGGGGGGCCGGACAATGAGCAGTTCTTC,TRBJ2-1,TRBV18,TRBD2,few
CASSFPLTDNYGYTF,TGTGCCAGCAGTTTCCCCTTGACGGATAACTATGGCTACACCTTC,TRBJ1-2,TRBV28,.,few
CASITPRRGISYNEQFF,TGTGCCAGCATTACCCCCCGGAGAGGGATATCCTACAATGAGCAGTTCTTC,TRBJ2-1,TRBV2,.,.
CASSLGAWITEAFF,TGTGCCAGCAGCTTGGGAGCCTGGATCACTGAAGCTTTCTTT,TRBJ1-1,TRBV5-6,.,.
CASSGGGTEAFF,TGTGCCAGCAGTGGGGGGGGGACGGAAGCTTTCTTT,TRBJ1-1,TRBV27,.,.
CASTPLGETQETQYF,TGTGCCAGCACCCCCTTGGGGGAAACGCAAGAGACCCAGTACTTC,TRBJ2-5,TRBV28,.,.
CASSQDSGIRVAFF,TGCGCCAGCAGCCAAGATTCAGGGATTCGTGTAGCTTTCTTT,TRBJ1-1,TRBV4-1,.,few
CASSLDRSGFNYGYTF,TGTGCCAGCAGCTTAGATAGGTCAGGGTTTAACTATGGCTACACCTTC,TRBJ1-2,TRBV7-8,.,.
CASSPARVAANEKLFF,TGTGCCAGCAGCCCCGCCAGGGTCGCGGCTAATGAAAAACTGTTTTTT,TRBJ1-4,TRBV7-9,.,.
CASSFSIKGTQFF,TGTGCCAGCAGTTTTTCCATTAAGGGTACTCAGTTCTTC,TRBJ2-1,TRBV27,.,.
CASSLDSRTGELFF,TGTGCCAGCAGTTTAGACAGTAGGACCGGGGAGCTGTTTTTT,TRBJ2-2,TRBV28,.,.
CASSWEDTTDPHNEQFF,TGTGCCAGCAGCTGGGAGGATACGACGGACCCACACAATGAGCAGTTCTTC,TRBJ2-1,TRBV5-8,.,.
CASSRTGGSSYNEQFF,TGCGCCAGCAGCCGGACAGGGGGCAGCTCCTACAATGAGCAGTTCTTC,TRBJ2-1,TRBV5-1,TRBD1,once
CASSLYGEGTEAFF,TGTGCCAGCAGCTTGTACGGGGAAGGAACTGAAGCTTTCTTT,TRBJ1-1,TRBV5-8,.,.
CASSLRTDGQPQHF,TGTGCCAGCAGTTTACGGACGGATGGGCAGCCCCAGCATTTT,TRBJ1-5,TRBV27,.,.
CASSQDPPDLDYGYTF,TGCGCCAGCAGCCAAGATCCCCCAGACTTGGACTATGGCTACACCTTC,TRBJ1-2,TRBV13,.,.
CASSEKLAGALGYQETQYF,TGTGCCAGCAGTGAAAAACTAGCGGGAGCGTTAGGGTACCAAGAGACCCAGTACTTC,TRBJ2-5,TRBV6-1,TRBD2,few
CASSLTSGAETQYF,TGTGCCAGCAGCTTAACTAGCGGGGCCGAGACCCAGTACTTC,TRBJ2-5,TRBV7-3,TRBD2,.
CASSFGGTEAFF,TGTGCCAGCAGCTTCGGGGGCACTGAAGCTTTCTTT,TRBJ1-1,TRBV5-4,.,.
CASSSEGLAGGPDTQYF,TGTGCCAGCAGCTCGGAAGGACTAGCGGGAGGGCCAGATACGCAGTATTTT,TRBJ2-3,TRBV5-6,TRBD2,few
CASSSSGMDTQYF,TGTGCCAGCAGCAGTAGCGGGATGGATACGCAGTATTTT,TRBJ2-3,TRBV7-8,TRBD2,.
CASSSWTREAFF,TGTGCCAGCAGCTCCTGGACTCGAGAAGCTTTCTTT,TRBJ1-1,TRBV5-8,.,.
CASSRTVYEQYF,TGTGCCAGCAGTCGGACAGTATACGAGCAGTACTTC,TRBJ2-7,TRBV28,.,medium-sized
CASSQETYEQYF,TGTGCCAGCAGCCAAGAGACCTACGAGCAGTACTTC,TRBJ2-7,TRBV14,.,.
CASSQESLGGSADTQYF,TGCGCCAGCAGCCAAGAGAGCCTCGGGGGGAGCGCAGATACGCAGTATTTT,TRBJ2-3,TRBV4-3,TRBD2,.
CASTGEGGPSYEQYF,TGTGCCAGCACCGGCGAGGGGGGGCCGTCCTACGAGCAGTACTTC,TRBJ2-7,TRBV5-4,.,.
CASSLRETGWENEKLFF,TGTGCCAGCAGTTTAAGGGAGACAGGGTGGGAGAATGAAAAACTGTTTTTT,TRBJ1-4,TRBV28,TRBD1,.
CASSSDRFDTQYF,TGTGCCAGCAGCTCCGACCGTTTCGATACGCAGTATTTT,TRBJ2-3,TRBV11-3,.,.
CAWSLVTGNGELFF,TGTGCCTGGAGTCTTGTTACAGGGAACGGGGAGCTGTTTTTT,TRBJ2-2,TRBV30,.,.
CASSLSGTGLPDTQYF,TGTGCCAGCAGCTTATCCGGGACAGGGTTGCCAGATACGCAGTATTTT,TRBJ2-3,TRBV7-2,TRBD1,.
CASSYGASYEQYF,TGTGCCAGCAGTTACGGGGCCTCCTACGAGCAGTACTTC,TRBJ2-7,TRBV6-6,.,.
CASSAVGQGSTEAFF,TGTGCCAGCAGTGCCGTGGGACAGGGGAGCACTGAAGCTTTCTTT,TRBJ1-1,TRBV27,TRBD1,.
CATLMRPTTQYF,TGTGCCACCTTAATGAGGCCTACTACGCAGTATTTT,TRBJ2-3,TRBV28,.,.
CASSAGTIEQYF,TGTGCCAGCAGTGCGGGGACTATCGAGCAGTACTTC,TRBJ2-7,TRBV6-5,TRBD2,.
CAIIIPQGNGYTF,TGTGCCATCATCATTCCACAGGGTAACGGCTACACCTTC,TRBJ1-2,TRBV10-3,.,.
CASSQERAAEQYF,TGCGCCAGCAGCCAAGAGAGGGCAGCTGAGCAGTACTTC,TRBJ2-7,TRBV4-1,.,few
CASSLGVPQHF,TGTGCCAGCAGTCTTGGGGTGCCCCAGCATTTT,TRBJ1-5,TRBV28,.,few
CASSLSTGNEQFF,TGTGCCAGCAGCTTAAGCACAGGGAATGAGCAGTTCTTC,TRBJ2-1,TRBV7-2,.,.
CASSIVGADTQYF,TGTGCCAGTAGTATAGTGGGGGCAGATACGCAGTATTTT,TRBJ2-3,TRBV19,.,.
CASTPLGVGMNTEAFF,TGTGCCAGCACTCCCCTCGGGGTCGGTATGAACACTGAAGCTTTCTTT,TRBJ1-1,TRBV7-8,.,.
CASRFSPGLARNTDTQYF,TGTGCAAGTCGCTTTAGTCCGGGACTAGCGCGGAACACAGATACGCAGTATTTT,TRBJ2-3,TRBV12-2,.,.
CASSLVRAGVINEQFF,TGTGCCAGCAGCTTGGTTCGAGCGGGAGTCATCAATGAGCAGTTCTTC,TRBJ2-1,TRBV5-6,TRBD2,.
CASSQVPGQGSGANVLTF,TGTGCCAGCAGCCAAGTCCCGGGACAGGGTTCTGGGGCCAACGTCCTGACTTTC,TRBJ2-6,TRBV7-2,TRBD1,.
CASSPPQEGEAFF,TGTGCCAGCAGCCCACCACAGGAGGGTGAAGCTTTCTTT,TRBJ1-1,TRBV13,.,few
CASSLAQPSYNEQFF,TGTGCCAGCAGCTTGGCACAACCCTCTTACAATGAGCAGTTCTTC,TRBJ2-1,TRBV5-4,.,.
CASSLGGDEQFF,TGTGCCAGCAGTTTAGGGGGGGATGAGCAGTTCTTC,TRBJ2-1,TRBV27,TRBD2,.
CAWSGSLPYEQYF,TGTGCCTGGAGTGGTTCCTTACCCTACGAGCAGTACTTC,TRBJ2-7,TRBV30,.,.
CASSLALAEQYF,TGTGCCAGCAGCTTGGCGCTTGCCGAGCAGTACTTC,TRBJ2-7,TRBV5-8,.,.
CASSLATGGTEAFF,TGCGCCAGCAGCTTGGCCACAGGCGGAACTGAAGCTTTCTTT,TRBJ1-1,TRBV5-1,.,.
CASSERRQLNTEAFF,TGTGCCAGCAGTGAGCGCCGGCAATTGAACACTGAAGCTTTCTTT,TRBJ1-1,TRBV2,.,.
CASSSTDGATNEKLFF,TGTGCCAGCAGCTCAACGGACGGAGCAACTAATGAAAAACTGTTTTTT,TRBJ1-4,TRBV11-2,.,.
CASSPSGGAADTQYF,TGTGCCAGCAGTCCCAGCGGGGGGGCCGCCGATACGCAGTATTTT,TRBJ2-3,TRBV27,TRBD2,.
CASSFGDRGQDPDTQYF,TGTGCCAGCAGTTTTGGGGACAGGGGGCAAGACCCAGATACGCAGTATTTT,TRBJ2-3,TRBV28,TRBD1,.